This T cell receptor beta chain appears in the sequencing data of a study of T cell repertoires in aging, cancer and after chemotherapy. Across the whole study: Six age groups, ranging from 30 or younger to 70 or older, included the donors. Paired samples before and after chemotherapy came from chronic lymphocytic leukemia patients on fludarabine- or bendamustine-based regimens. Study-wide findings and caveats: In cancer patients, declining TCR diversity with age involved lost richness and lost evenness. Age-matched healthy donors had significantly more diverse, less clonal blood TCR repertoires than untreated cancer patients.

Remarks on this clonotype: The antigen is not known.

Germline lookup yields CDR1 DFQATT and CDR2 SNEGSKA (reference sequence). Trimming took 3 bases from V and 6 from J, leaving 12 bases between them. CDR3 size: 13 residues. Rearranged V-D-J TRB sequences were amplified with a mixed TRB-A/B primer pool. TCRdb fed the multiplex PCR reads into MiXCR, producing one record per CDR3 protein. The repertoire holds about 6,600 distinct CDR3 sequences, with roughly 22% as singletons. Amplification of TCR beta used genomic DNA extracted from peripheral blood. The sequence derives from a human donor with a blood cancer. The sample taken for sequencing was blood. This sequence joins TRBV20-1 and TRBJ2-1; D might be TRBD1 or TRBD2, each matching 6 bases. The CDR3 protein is CSASGWGANEQFF. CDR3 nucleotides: TGCAGTGCTAGTGGTTGGGGGGCCAATGAGCAGTTCTTC.